The next 21 T cell receptor beta chains were all read from a single sample in a study of blood T cell repertoires in COVID-19 (TCRdb year 2020). The library was obtained by the immunoSEQ multiplex PCR assay. Here the immuneACCESS table is served through TCRdb, limited to in-frame sequences with V and J called. Missing clones are a known gap in these copies; in checked studies unresolved V genes cover under half, and the rest lacks a known reason. This sample holds just under 350,000 clones; around 88% were observed only once. Just under 3% of the sample lies in the top ten. Sequencing used peripheral blood. The receptors come from a man aged 25-45 years with active or convalescent COVID-19.

The genes are TRBV19 and TRBJ1-1; 8 bases align to TRBD1. CDR1 LNHDA and CDR2 SQIVND come from the germline V gene (reference sequence). The length of the CDR3 is 12 residues. Trimming at V came to 6 bases and at J to 9 bases, leaving 6 bases not matched to a gene. The DNA for the CDR3 is TGTGCCAGTAGCCAATACAGGGGGAAAGCTTTCTTT. This codes for CASSQYRGKAFF.

J is TRBJ1-2 and V is TRBV4-1; TRBD1 agrees at 7 bases. In germline, CDR1 is MGHRA, CDR2 YSYEKL. The junction had 9 bases not matched to a gene; V was cut back by 1 base and J by 4 bases. The CDR3 runs to 16 residues. The CDR3 spells CASSQATGVRSYGYTF. The CDR3 nucleotides read TGCGCCAGCAGCCAAGCCACAGGGGTGCGGTCCTATGGCTACACCTTC.

This clone has just one count. The chain employs TRBV18 and TRBJ2-7; D unclear. Germline V gene lookup returns CDR1 KGHSH and CDR2 LQKENI. V was cut by 2 bases and J by 3 bases, with 8 bases left in between. The CDR3 has 13 residues. DNA of the CDR3: TGTGCCAGCTCACCAGGAGAAAACTACGAGCAGTACTTC. Its translation: CASSPGENYEQYF.

This clone occurred once. CDR3 sequence: CASSPTGDNEQFF. For the CDR3, the DNA is TGCGCCAGCAGCCCGACAGGGGACAATGAGCAGTTCTTC. This chain links TRBV5-1 with TRBJ2-1; 8 bases match TRBD1. The CDR3 sequence is 13 residues long. Losses at the gene ends were 4 bases for V and 5 bases for J; bases not matched to a gene: 2. CDR1 and CDR2 from the germline V gene are SGHRS and YFSETQ.

This clone has more than one count but fewer than ten. The chain couples TRBV5-8 to TRBJ2-5; weak D call: TRBD1 (5 bases). The ends were cut back, 0 bases at V and 3 bases at J, with 12 bases in the middle. The CDR3 is 15 amino acids. Germline CDR1 SGHTS, CDR2 YDEGEE. The CDR3 is CASSLGKGIEETQYF. The CDR3 nucleotides are TGTGCCAGCAGCTTGGGGAAGGGGATAGAAGAGACCCAGTACTTC.

The rearrangement joins TRBV7-2 to TRBJ1-2, with 9 bases aligning to TRBD1. The CDR3 runs 14 residues. J was trimmed by 6 bases and V by 0 bases; bases with no gene match: 2. From germline, CDR1 is SGHTA and CDR2 FQGNSA. As DNA, the CDR3 is TGTGCCAGCAGCTTAGCGTGGACAGGGGATGGCTACACCTTC. It is translated as CASSLAWTGDGYTF.

This clone was seen only once. The chain has TRBV18 and TRBJ1-5; D is ambiguous. This CDR3 has 15 residues. Germline V gene lookup returns CDR1 KGHSH and CDR2 LQKENI. V lost 3 bases to trimming and J lost 1 base, with 10 bases between them. The CDR3 coding sequence is TGTGCCAGCTCACCTGACCCGAGGAGCAATCAGCCCCAGCATTTT. It yields the protein CASSPDPRSNQPQHF.

The chain combines TRBV2 with TRBJ2-5; 9 bases align to TRBD2. The CDR3 spans 14 residues. V lost 7 bases to trimming and J lost 5 bases; unmatched junction nucleotides: 8. Per germline, CDR1 SNHLY and CDR2 FYNNEI. CDR3 sequence (DNA): TGTGCCAGCAAGGAGCGGGGGGCGCGGGAGACCCAGTACTTC. Amino acids: CASKERGARETQYF.

The V and J genes are TRBV24-1 and TRBJ2-1, with 9 bases identical to TRBD1. The V and J ends lost 5 bases and 6 bases, in that order; junction bases with no gene match: 13. In germline, CDR1 is KGHDR, CDR2 SFDVKD. The CDR3 consists of 17 residues. CDR3 nucleotide sequence: TGTGCCACCAGTGGGCTCGTGGGGGACAGGGACCCCAATGAGCAGTTCTTC. Protein: CATSGLVGDRDPNEQFF.

The rearrangement joins TRBV6-5 to TRBJ1-2, with 8 bases aligning to TRBD1. Germline assignment: CDR1 MNHEY and CDR2 SVGAGI. J was trimmed by 8 bases and V by 6 bases; bases with no gene match: 14. The CDR3 is made up of 15 amino acids. The CDR3 sequence is CASSRGQGKKRGYTF. The DNA of the CDR3 is TGTGCCAGCAGCCGCGGACAGGGTAAAAAGAGGGGCTACACCTTC.

This clone has a single count. The chain is built from TRBV7-3 and TRBJ1-2; the D gene is possibly TRBD1 (5 bases). Germline assignment: CDR1 SGHTA and CDR2 FQGTGA. The CDR3 has 20 amino acids. Trimming took off 2 bases at V and 0 bases at J, with 25 bases between the two ends. This chain's CDR3 is CASSLGASSKGGGANYGYTF. The CDR3 DNA sequence: TGTGCCAGCAGCTTAGGTGCCTCCTCCAAGGGTGGGGGGGCTAACTATGGCTACACCTTC.

This sequence joins TRBV28 and TRBJ2-1; 9 positions agree with TRBD2. The germline V gene encodes CDR1 MDHEN and CDR2 SYDVKM. The V and J ends lost 5 bases and 9 bases, in that order; junction bases with no gene match: 8. The CDR3 spans 14 residues. Written as DNA, the CDR3 is TGTGCCAGCAGTCCTCCGGGACTAGCTGGTGAGCAGTTCTTC. Protein: CASSPPGLAGEQFF.

CDR3 sequence reads: CASSLMAVRAGRPGEQYF. CDR3 nucleotide sequence: TGCGCCAGCAGCTTGATGGCCGTTAGGGCGGGGCGCCCCGGGGAGCAGTACTTC. The rearrangement uses TRBV5-1 and TRBJ2-7; D is possibly TRBD2 (6 bases). V lost 1 base to trimming and J lost 7 bases, with 27 bases between them. CDR3 size: 18 residues. In germline, CDR1 is SGHRS, CDR2 YFSETQ. Full variable domain (rest looked up from reference TRBV5-1 and TRBJ2-7): KAGVTQTPRYLIKTRGQQVTLSCSPISGHRSVSWYQQTPGQGLQFLFEYFSETQRNKGNFPGRFSGRQFSNSRSEMNVSTLELGDSALYLCASSLMAVRAGRPGEQYFGPGTRLTVT.

This clone has just one count. The chain uses TRBV5-1 and TRBJ2-7; 10 positions agree with TRBD1. This CDR3 spans 15 amino acids. Germline-derived CDR1 and CDR2 are SGHRS and YFSETQ. The junction had 9 bases not matched to a gene; V was cut back by 5 bases and J by 4 bases. CDR3 region: CASRLTGGDPYEQYF. The DNA of the CDR3 is TGCGCCAGCAGACTGACAGGGGGCGACCCTTACGAGCAGTACTTC.

J is TRBJ2-3 and V is TRBV7-2, with D perhaps matching TRBD2 (6 bases). The CDR3 loop spans 14 amino acids. CDR1 and CDR2 from the germline V gene are SGHTA and FQGNSA. V was cut by 1 base and J by 3 bases, with 8 bases left in between. CDR3 nucleotides: TGTGCCAGCAGCTTAGAGGCGGGGACAGATACGCAGTATTTT. Translating it yields CASSLEAGTDTQYF.

The J gene is TRBJ2-2, the V gene TRBV24-1; the D gene is possibly TRBD1 (5 bases). CDR1 and CDR2 from the germline V gene are KGHDR and SFDVKD. V was clipped by 7 bases and J by 0 bases, with 11 bases between them. This CDR3 is built from 15 residues. This chain's CDR3 is CATRGQGANTGELFF. For the CDR3, the DNA is TGTGCCACCAGAGGCCAGGGCGCGAACACCGGGGAGCTGTTTTTT.

The rearrangement uses TRBV19 and TRBJ2-1; 11 nucleotides match TRBD2. The germline V gene encodes CDR1 LNHDA and CDR2 SQIVND (reference sequence). Losses at the gene ends were 5 bases for V and 9 bases for J; bases not matched to a gene: 9. The CDR3 has 15 residues. CDR3 DNA sequence: TGTGCCAGTAGTGTAAATAGCGGGAGGGCTGGTGAGCAGTTCTTC. Its translation is CASSVNSGRAGEQFF.

The CDR3 loop reads CAISVNGEQYF. The CDR3 nucleotides read TGTGCCATCAGTGTGAACGGCGAGCAGTACTTC. V usage is TRBV10-3 and J usage is TRBJ2-7; no definite D call. The CDR3 spans 11 residues. V lost 4 bases and J 6 bases, leaving 7 bases between the germline ends. Germline loops: CDR1 ENHRY, CDR2 SYGVKD.

The chain recombines TRBV3-1 (or the pseudogene TRBV3-2) with TRBJ2-7; TRBD1 agrees at 8 bases. V shed 4 bases, J shed 5 bases, and the junction held 7 bases outside the gene matches. CDR1 is LGHDT, CDR2 YNNKEL, per germline (reference sequence). The CDR3 contains 14 residues. The chain's CDR3 is CASSPRTGFDEQYF. As DNA, the CDR3 is TGTGCCAGCAGCCCCCGGACAGGGTTCGACGAGCAGTACTTC.

Only one count was recorded for this clone. V and J are TRBV7-2 and TRBJ1-3; possible D gene TRBD1, 6 bases. Germline CDR1 is SGHTA and CDR2 is FQGNSA. The CDR3 runs 15 residues. Trimming took off 3 bases at V and 0 bases at J, with 9 bases between the two ends. CDR3 region: CASSFQGSSGNTIYF. Written as DNA, the CDR3 is TGTGCCAGCAGCTTCCAGGGGAGCTCTGGAAACACCATATATTTT.

The rearrangement joins TRBV4-3 to TRBJ1-1, with TRBD1 matching over 7 bases. With V trimmed by 1 base and J by 1 base, 3 bases remained unmatched. The CDR3 runs 15 residues. CDR1 LGHNA and CDR2 YSLEER come from the germline V gene. DNA of the CDR3: TGCGCCAGCAGCCAAGCTCGACAGGGGAACACTGAAGCTTTCTTT. Its protein is CASSQARQGNTEAFF.